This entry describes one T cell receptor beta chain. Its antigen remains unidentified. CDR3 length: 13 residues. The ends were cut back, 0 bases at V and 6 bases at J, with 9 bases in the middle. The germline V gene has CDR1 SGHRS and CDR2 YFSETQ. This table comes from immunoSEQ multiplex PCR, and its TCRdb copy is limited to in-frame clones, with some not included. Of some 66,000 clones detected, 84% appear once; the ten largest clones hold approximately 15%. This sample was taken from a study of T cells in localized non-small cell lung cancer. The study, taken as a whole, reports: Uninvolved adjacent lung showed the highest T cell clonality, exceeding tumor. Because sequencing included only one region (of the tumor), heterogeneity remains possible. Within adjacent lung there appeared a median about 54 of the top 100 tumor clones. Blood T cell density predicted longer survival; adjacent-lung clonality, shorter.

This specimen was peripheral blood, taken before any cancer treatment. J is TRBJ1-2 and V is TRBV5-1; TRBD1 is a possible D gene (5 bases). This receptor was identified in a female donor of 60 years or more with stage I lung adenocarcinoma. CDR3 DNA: TGCGCCAGCAGCTTGGGCCAGGGAAATGGCTACACCTTC. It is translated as CASSLGQGNGYTF.